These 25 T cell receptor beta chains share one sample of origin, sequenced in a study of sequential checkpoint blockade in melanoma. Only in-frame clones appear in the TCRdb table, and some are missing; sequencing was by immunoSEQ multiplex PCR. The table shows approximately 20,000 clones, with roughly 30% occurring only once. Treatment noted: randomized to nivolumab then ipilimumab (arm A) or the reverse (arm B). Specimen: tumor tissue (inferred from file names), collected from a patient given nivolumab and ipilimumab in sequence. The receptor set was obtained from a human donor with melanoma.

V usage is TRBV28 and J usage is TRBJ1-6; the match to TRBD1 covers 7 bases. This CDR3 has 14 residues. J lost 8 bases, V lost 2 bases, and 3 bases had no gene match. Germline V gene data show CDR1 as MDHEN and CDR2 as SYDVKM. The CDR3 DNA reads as TGTGCCAGCAGTTTACGGCAGGGGGATTCACCCCTCCACTTT. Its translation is CASSLRQGDSPLHF.

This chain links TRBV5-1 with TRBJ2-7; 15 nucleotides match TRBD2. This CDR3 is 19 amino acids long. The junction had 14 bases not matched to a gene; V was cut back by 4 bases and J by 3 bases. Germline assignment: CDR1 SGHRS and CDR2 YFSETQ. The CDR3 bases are TGCGCCAGCAGCCCTGCACTCTACACGGGACTAGCGGGGGGCTACGAGCAGTACTTC. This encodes CASSPALYTGLAGGYEQYF. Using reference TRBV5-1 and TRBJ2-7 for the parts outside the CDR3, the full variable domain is KAGVTQTPRYLIKTRGQQVTLSCSPISGHRSVSWYQQTPGQGLQFLFEYFSETQRNKGNFPGRFSGRQFSNSRSEMNVSTLELGDSALYLCASSPALYTGLAGGYEQYFGPGTRLTVT.

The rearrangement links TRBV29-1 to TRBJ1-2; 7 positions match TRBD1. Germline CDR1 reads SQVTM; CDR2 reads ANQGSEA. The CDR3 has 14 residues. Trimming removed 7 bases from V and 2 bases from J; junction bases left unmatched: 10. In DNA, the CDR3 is TGCAGCGCCACCGCAGGGGGGACGAACTATGGCTACACCTTC. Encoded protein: CSATAGGTNYGYTF.

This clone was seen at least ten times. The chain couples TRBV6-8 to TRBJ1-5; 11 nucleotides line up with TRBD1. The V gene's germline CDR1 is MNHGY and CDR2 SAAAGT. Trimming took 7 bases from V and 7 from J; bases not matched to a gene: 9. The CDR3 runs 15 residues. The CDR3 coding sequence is TGTGCCAGCACCTCAGAGAGGACAGGGGGCCAGCCCCAGCATTTT. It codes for CASTSERTGGQPQHF.

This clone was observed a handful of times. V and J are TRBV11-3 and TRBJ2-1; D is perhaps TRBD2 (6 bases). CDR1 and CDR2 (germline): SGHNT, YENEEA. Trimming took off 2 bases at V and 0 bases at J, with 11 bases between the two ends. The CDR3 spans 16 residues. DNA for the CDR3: TGTGCCAGCAGCTTATCGACGGGGGTCTCCTACAATGAGCAGTTCTTC. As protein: CASSLSTGVSYNEQFF.

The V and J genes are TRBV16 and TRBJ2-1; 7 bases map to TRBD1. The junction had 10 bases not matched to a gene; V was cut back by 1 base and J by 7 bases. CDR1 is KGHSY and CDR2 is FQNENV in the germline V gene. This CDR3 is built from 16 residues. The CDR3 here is CASSQFPSDRANEQFF. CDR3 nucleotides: TGTGCCAGCAGCCAATTCCCATCCGACAGGGCGAATGAGCAGTTCTTC.

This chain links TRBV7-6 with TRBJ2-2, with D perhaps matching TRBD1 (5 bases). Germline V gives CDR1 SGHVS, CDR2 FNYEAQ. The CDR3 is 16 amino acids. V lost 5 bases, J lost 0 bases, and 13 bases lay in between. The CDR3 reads CASSLKGISNTGELFF. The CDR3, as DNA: TGTGCCAGCAGCCTCAAGGGGATCTCGAACACCGGGGAGCTGTTTTTT. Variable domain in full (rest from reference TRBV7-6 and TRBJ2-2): GAGVSQSPRYKVTKRGQDVALRCDPISGHVSLYWYRQALGQGPEFLTYFNYEAQQDKSGLPNDRFSAERPEGSISTLTIQRTEQRDSAMYRCASSLKGISNTGELFFGEGSRLTVL.

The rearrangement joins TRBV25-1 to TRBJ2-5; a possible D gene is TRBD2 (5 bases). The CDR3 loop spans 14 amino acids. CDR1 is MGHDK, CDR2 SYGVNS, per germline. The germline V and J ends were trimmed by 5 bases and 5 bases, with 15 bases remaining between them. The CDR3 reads CASSSQRGSETQYF. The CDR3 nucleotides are TGTGCCAGCAGTTCGCAGCGAGGGAGTGAGACCCAGTACTTC. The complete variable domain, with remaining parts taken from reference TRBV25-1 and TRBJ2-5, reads EADIYQTPRYLVIGTGKKITLECSQTMGHDKMYWYQQDPGMELHLIHYSYGVNSTEKGDLSSESTVSRIRTEHFPLTLESARPSHTSQYLCASSSQRGSETQYFGPGTRLLVL.

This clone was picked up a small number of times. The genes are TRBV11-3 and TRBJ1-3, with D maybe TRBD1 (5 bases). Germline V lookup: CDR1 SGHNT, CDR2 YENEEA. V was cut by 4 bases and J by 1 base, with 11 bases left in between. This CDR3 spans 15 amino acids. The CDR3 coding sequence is TGTGCCAGCAGCTCGGGGGTGGGGTCTGGAAACACCATATATTTT. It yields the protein CASSSGVGSGNTIYF.

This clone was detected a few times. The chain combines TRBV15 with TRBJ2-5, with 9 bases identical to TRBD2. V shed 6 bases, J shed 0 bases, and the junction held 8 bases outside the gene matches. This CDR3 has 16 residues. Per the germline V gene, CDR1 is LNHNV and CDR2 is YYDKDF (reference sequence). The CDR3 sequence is CATRAGLAGNQETQYF. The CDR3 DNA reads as TGTGCCACCAGAGCGGGCCTAGCGGGGAACCAAGAGACCCAGTACTTC. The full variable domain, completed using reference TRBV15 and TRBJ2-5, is DAMVIQNPRYQVTQFGKPVTLSCSQTLNHNVMYWYQQKSSQAPKLLFHYYDKDFNNEADTPDNFQSRRPNTSFCFLDIRSPGLGDTAMYLCATRAGLAGNQETQYFGPGTRLLVL.

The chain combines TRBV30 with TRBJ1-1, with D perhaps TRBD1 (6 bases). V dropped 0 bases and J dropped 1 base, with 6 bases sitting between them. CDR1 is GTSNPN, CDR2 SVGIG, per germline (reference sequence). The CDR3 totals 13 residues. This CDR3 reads CAWSVQGNTEAFF. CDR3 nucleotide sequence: TGTGCCTGGAGTGTACAGGGGAACACTGAAGCTTTCTTT.

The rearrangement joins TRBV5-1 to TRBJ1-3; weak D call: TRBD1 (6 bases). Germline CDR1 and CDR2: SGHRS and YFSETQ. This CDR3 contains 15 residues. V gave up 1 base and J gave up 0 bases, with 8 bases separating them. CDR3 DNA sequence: TGCGCCAGCAGCTTGCAGGGGAACTCTGGAAACACCATATATTTT. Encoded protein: CASSLQGNSGNTIYF.

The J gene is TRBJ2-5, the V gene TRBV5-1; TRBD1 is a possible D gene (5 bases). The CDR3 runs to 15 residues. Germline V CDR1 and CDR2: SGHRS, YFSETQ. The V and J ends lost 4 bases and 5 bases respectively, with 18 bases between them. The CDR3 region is CASSLTAGIWETQYF. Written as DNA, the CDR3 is TGCGCCAGCAGCCTAACCGCAGGGATATGGGAGACCCAGTACTTC.

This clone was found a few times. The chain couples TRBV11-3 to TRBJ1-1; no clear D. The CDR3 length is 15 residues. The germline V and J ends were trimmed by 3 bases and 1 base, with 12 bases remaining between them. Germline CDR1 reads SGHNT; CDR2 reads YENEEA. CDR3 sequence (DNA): TGTGCCAGCAGCTTGTACGGGGTAGGGAACACTGAAGCTTTCTTT. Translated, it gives CASSLYGVGNTEAFF. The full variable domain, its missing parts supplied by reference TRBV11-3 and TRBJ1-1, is EAGVVQSPRYKIIEKKQPVAFWCNPISGHNTLYWYLQNLGQGPELLIRYENEEAVDDSQLPKDRFSAERLKGVDSTLKIQPAELGDSAVYLCASSLYGVGNTEAFFGQGTRLTVV.

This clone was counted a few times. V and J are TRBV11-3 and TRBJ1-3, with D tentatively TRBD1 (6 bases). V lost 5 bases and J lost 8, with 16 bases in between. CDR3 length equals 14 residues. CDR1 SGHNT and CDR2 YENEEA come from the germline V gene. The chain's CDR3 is CASSPGTFSDTIYF. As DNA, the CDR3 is TGTGCCAGCAGCCCCGGGACATTTTCAGACACCATATATTTT. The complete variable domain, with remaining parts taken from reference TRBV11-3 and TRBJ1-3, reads EAGVVQSPRYKIIEKKQPVAFWCNPISGHNTLYWYLQNLGQGPELLIRYENEEAVDDSQLPKDRFSAERLKGVDSTLKIQPAELGDSAVYLCASSPGTFSDTIYFGEGSWLTVV.

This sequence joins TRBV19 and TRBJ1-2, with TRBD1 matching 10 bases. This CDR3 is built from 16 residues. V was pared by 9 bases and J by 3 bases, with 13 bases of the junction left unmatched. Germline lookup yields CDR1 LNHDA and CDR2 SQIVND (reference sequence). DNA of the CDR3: TGTGCCAGCGGCCCGGGACAGGGGTTGTCCGACTATGGCTACACCTTC. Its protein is CASGPGQGLSDYGYTF.

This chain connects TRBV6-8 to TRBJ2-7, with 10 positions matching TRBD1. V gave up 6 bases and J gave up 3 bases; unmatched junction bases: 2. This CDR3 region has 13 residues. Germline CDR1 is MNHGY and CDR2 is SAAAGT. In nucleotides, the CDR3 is TGTGCCAGCAGACGGACAGGGGGCTACGAGCAGTACTTC. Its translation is CASRRTGGYEQYF.

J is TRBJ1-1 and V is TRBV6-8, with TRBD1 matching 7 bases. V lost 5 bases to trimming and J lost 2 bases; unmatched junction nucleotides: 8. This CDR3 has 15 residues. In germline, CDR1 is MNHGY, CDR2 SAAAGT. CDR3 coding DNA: TGTGCCAGCAGTCGAATCGGGACAGAAAACACTGAAGCTTTCTTT. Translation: CASSRIGTENTEAFF.

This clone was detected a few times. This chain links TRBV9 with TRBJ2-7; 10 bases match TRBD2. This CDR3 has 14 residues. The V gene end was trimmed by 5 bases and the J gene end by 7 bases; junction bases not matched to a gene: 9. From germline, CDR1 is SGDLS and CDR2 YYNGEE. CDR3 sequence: CASSESKGLAEQYF. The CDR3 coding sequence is TGTGCCAGCAGTGAGAGTAAGGGACTAGCGGAGCAGTACTTC.

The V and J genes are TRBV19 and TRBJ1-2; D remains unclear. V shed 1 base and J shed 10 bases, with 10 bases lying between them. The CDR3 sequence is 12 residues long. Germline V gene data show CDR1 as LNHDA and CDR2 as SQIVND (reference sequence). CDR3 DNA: TGTGCCAGTAGTATAGGGAGACTTCCCTACACCTTC. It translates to CASSIGRLPYTF.

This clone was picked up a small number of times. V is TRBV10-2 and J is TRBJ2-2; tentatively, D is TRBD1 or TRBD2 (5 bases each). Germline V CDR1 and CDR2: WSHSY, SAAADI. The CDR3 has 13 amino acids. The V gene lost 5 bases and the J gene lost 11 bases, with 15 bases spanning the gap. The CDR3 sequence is CASSPGPPGELFF. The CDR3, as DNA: TGCGCCAGCAGTCCAGGGCCCCCGGGAGAGCTGTTTTTT.

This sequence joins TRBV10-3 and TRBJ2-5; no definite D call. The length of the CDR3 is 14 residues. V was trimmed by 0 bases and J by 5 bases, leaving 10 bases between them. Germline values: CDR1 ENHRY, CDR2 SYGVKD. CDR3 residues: CAISESSGSETQYF. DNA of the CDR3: TGTGCCATCAGTGAGTCCTCCGGTTCGGAGACCCAGTACTTC.

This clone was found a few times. The CDR3 DNA reads TGTGCCAGCAGTTACTCGATTAAGGCAGCAACTAATGAAAAACTGTTTTTT. This gives the protein CASSYSIKAATNEKLFF. This chain connects TRBV6-8 to TRBJ1-4; D gene ambiguous. This CDR3 has 17 amino acids. V was cut by 0 bases and J by 0 bases, with 11 bases left in between. Germline assignment: CDR1 MNHGY and CDR2 SAAAGT.

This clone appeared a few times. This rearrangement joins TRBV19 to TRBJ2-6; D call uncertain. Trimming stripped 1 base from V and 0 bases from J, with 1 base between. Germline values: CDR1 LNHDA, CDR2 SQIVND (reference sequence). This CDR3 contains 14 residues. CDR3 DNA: TGTGCCAGTAGTATAGCCTCTGGGGCCAACGTCCTGACTTTC. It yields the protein CASSIASGANVLTF.

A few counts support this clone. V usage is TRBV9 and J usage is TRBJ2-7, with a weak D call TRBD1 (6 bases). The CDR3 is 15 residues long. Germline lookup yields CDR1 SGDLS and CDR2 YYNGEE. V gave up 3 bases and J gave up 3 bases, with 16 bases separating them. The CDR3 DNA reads TGTGCCAGCAGCGCCCAACAGGGATTAAGCTACGAGCAGTACTTC. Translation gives CASSAQQGLSYEQYF.